The subject of this entry is one TCR beta chain. Data came from immunoSEQ multiplex PCR; TCRdb stores just in-frame clones and leaves some out. The repertoire has about 130,000 clones, approximately 90% of them found once; the top ten carry more than 10%. These data originate in a study of radiation and T cells in renal cell carcinoma. Regarding time point: baseline pretreatment blood. Treatment meaning: 15 Gy SBRT to primary tumor, nephrectomy 4 weeks later. The CDR3 contains 14 residues. Per germline, CDR1 PRHDT and CDR2 FYEKMQ (reference sequence). V lost 3 bases and J lost 4; bases outside the gene matches: 5.

The source material was blood, sampled from a patient whose treatment included radiotherapy and nephrectomy. This receptor was taken from a woman aged 45-65 years with renal cell carcinoma. The chain uses TRBV13 and TRBJ1-1; 7 positions match TRBD1. CDR3 sequence (DNA): TGTGCCAGCAGCTTGGGGGAGGGGGCCACTGAAGCTTTCTTT. Its protein is CASSLGEGATEAFF.